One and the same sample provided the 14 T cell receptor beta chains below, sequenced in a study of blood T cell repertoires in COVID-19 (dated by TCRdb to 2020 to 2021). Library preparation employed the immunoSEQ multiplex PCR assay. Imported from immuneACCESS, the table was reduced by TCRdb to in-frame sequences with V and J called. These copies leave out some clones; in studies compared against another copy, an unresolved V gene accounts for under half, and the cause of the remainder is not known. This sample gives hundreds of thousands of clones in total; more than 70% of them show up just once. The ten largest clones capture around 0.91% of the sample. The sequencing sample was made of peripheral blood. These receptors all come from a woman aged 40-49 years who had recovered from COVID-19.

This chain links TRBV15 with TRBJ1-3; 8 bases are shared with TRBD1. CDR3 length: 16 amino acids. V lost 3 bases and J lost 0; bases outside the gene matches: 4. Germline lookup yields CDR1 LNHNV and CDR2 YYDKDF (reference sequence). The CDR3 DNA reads TGTGCCACCAGCAGGGGAACAGGGGGCTCTGGAAACACCATATATTTT. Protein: CATSRGTGGSGNTIYF.

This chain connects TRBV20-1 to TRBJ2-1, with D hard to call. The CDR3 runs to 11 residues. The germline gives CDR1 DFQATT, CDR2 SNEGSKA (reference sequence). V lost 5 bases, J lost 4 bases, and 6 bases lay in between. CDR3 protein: CSADSYNEQFF. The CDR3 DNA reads TGCAGTGCTGACTCGTACAATGAGCAGTTCTTC.

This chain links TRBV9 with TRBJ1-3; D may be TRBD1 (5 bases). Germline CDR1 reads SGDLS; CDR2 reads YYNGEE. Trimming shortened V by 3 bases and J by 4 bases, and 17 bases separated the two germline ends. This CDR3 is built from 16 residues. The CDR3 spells CASSEPPGGSGNTIYF. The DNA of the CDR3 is TGTGCCAGCAGCGAGCCCCCGGGGGGGTCGGGAAACACCATATATTTT.

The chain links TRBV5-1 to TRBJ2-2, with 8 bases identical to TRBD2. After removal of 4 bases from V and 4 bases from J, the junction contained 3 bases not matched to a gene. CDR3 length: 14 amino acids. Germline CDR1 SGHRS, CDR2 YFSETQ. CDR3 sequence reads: CASSPGGGTGELFF. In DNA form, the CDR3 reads TGCGCCAGCAGCCCGGGGGGGGGCACCGGGGAGCTGTTTTTT.

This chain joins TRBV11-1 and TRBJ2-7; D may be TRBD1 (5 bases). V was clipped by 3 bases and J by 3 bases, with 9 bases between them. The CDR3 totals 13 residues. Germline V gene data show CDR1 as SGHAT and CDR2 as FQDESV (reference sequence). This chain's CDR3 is CASSLGPIYEQYF. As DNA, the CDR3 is TGTGCCAGCAGCTTGGGGCCCATCTACGAGCAGTACTTC.

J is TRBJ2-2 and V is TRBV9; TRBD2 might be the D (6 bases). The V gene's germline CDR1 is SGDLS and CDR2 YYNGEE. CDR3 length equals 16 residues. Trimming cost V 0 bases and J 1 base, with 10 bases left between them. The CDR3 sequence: CASSVGRGKNTGELFF. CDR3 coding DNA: TGTGCCAGCAGCGTAGGACGGGGGAAGAACACCGGGGAGCTGTTTTTT.

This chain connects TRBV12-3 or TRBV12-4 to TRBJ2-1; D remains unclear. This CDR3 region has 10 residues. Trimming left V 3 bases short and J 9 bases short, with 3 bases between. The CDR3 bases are TGTGCCAGCAGTTTCGGTGAGCAGTTCTTC. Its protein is CASSFGEQFF.

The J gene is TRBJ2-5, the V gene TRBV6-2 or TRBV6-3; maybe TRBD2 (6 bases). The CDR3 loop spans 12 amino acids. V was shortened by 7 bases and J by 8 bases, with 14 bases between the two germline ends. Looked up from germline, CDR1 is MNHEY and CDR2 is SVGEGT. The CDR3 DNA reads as TGTGCCAGCACCCCTGGGGGGTCAACCCAGTACTTC. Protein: CASTPGGSTQYF.

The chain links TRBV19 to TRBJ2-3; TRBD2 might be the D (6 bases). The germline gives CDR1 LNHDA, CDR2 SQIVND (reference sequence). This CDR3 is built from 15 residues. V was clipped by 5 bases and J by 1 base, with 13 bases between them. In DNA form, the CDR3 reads TGTGCCAGTAGTGGGGCGGGGAAAGGCACAGATACGCAGTATTTT. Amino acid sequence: CASSGAGKGTDTQYF.

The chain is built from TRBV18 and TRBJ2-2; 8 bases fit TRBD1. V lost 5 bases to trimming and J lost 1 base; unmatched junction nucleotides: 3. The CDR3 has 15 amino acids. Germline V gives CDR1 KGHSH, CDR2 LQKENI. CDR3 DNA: TGTGCCAGCTCATCCGGGACAGGGAACACCGGGGAGCTGTTTTTT. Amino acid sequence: CASSSGTGNTGELFF.

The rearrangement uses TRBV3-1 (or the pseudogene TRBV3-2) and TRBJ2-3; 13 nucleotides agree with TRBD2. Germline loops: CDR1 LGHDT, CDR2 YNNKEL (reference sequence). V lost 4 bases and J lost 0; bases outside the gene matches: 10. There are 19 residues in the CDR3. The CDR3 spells CASSPLGLAGAPSTDTQYF. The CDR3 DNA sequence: TGTGCCAGCAGCCCCCTCGGACTAGCGGGAGCCCCTAGCACAGATACGCAGTATTTT.

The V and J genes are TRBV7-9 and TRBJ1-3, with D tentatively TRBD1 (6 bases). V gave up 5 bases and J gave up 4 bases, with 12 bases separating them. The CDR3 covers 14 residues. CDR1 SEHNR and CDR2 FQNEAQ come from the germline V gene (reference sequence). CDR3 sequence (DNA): TGTGCCAGCAGCCCACAGGGAACAGGAAACACCATATATTTT. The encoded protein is CASSPQGTGNTIYF.

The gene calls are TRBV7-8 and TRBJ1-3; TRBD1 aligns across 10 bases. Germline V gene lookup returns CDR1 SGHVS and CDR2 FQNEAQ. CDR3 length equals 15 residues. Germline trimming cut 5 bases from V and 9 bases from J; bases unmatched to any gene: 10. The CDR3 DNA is TGTGCCAGCAGCCCCCGGGACAGGGGCTGGGGCACCATATATTTT. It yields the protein CASSPRDRGWGTIYF.

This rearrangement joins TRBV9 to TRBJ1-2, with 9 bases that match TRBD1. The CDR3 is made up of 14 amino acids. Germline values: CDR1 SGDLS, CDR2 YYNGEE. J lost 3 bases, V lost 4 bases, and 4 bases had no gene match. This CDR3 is CASSPRTGDYGYTF. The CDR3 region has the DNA TGTGCCAGCAGCCCCCGGACAGGGGACTATGGCTACACCTTC.